Sequencing of this TCR beta chain was carried out in a study of blood T cell repertoires in COVID-19. The repertoire was sequenced with immunoSEQ multiplex PCR; TCRdb's copy has only in-frame clones and lacks some. This table has 110,000 or so clones, about 90% appearing once. Source material: peripheral blood. The sequence derives from a human donor in a cohort sampled during active COVID-19.

The CDR3: CASSEVQAVTEAFF. The DNA for the CDR3 is TGTGCCAGCAGTGAAGTACAGGCGGTCACTGAAGCTTTCTTT. V usage is TRBV2 and J usage is TRBJ1-1; TRBD1 is a possible D gene (5 bases). The V gene lost 1 base and the J gene lost 4 bases, with 10 bases spanning the gap. The germline V gene encodes CDR1 SNHLY and CDR2 FYNNEI. CDR3 length equals 14 residues.